This entry features one T cell receptor beta chain sequence. The clone's antigen remains unknown. Nothing much larger sits one base from this clone, and base qualities are not available. V is cut by 6 bases and J by 5 bases, and the space between the germline ends is 10 bases. The CDR3 goes from the cysteine to the phenylalanine over 13 residues. Of the read, only the CDR3 DNA is kept; its 39 bases are in frame from base 1. Via the germline V gene (reference sequence), CDR1 is LNHDA and CDR2 SQIVND. In the paper's terms, the time point label means: baseline before first vaccination. The treatment or condition label, as the study defines it: meningococcal conjugate vaccine given as trial control. Vaccinee samples came from UK trials COV001 and COV002, including a single-blind randomized controlled phase 2/3 trial of AZD1222 (ChAdOx1 nCoV-19) in healthy adults. Trial participant PBMC samples were collected at day 0 and day 28 after the second dose for TCRbeta chain sequencing.

This record comes from a study of T cell responses to AZD1222 COVID-19 vaccine (dated by TCRdb to the early 2020s). Study-wide context: TCR sequencing covered fewer than 250 trial participants: 207 given two doses of AZD1222 and approximately 25 given two doses of MenACWY control vaccine. Enrollment into the trials was organized by age into subgroups of 18-55, 56-69 and 70-plus years, and those subgroups contained approximately 150, 30 and 60 TCR-sequenced participants, respectively.

The CDR3 regions of human TCRbeta chains were analyzed by immunosequencing. On the authors' methods: Repertoire TCRs were matched against a reference library of SARS-CoV-2-specific TCRs generated with the MIRA antigen-specificity platform. Breadth was defined as the fraction of unique TCRs that were SARS-CoV-2-associated. Depth was defined as the fraction of total T cells that were SARS-CoV-2-associated. Using the MIRA data, each spike-specific TCR was mapped to the spike region that the TCR reacts to and placed in a CD4 or CD8 class. Log10-transformed breadth and depth values were compared by one-way ANOVA with Sidak's multiple comparisons tests. Entries here come from immuneACCESS through TCRdb and include only in-frame sequences with V and J called. Some clones fail to appear in such tables; in the studies checked, an unresolved V gene covers under half of the shortfall, and the cause of the remainder is unknown. That table gives V, J and clone size, and the DNA gave D and trimming. Counted in this sample were around 160,000 clones; about 93% of them appeared once. Clones ranked in the top ten supply around 2.8% of the sample.

The full study reports these points: A significant rise in spike-specific TCR breadth and depth was observed after two AZD1222 doses relative to day 0 and relative to MenACWY recipients. Participants were mostly white British, with more females than males. The authors suggested clonal diversity may have been underestimated. Nearly half of unique spike-specific TCRs reportedly recognized epitopes outside regions mutated in the B.1.351 and B.1.1.7 variants. In the small 56-69-year group, the increase in depth fell short of significance, most likely because of low power. The whole spike protein was spanned by vaccine-associated CD4 TCRs, and dominant responses were seen in regions 160-218 and 743-854. No day 14 peak-response samples were available, so repertoires were characterized only after the peak T cell response. Conclusions about previously exposed vaccinees were limited because only a handful of AZD1222 recipients were SARS-CoV-2 seropositive at baseline.

The clonotype was recovered from an adult in good health. Sequences were derived from peripheral blood, sampled on day 0 of MenACWY control vaccination. This sequence uses TRBV19 and TRBJ1-4; TRBD1 is perhaps the D gene, given 6 matching bases. The DNA sequence follows: TGTGCCAGTAGGGGGGGCGGAAATGAAAAACTGTTTTTT. Its coded protein is CASRGGGNEKLFF.